The 23 T cell receptor beta chains below were found in one sample sequenced in a study of blood T cells in healthy people across ages. Together with a sample-barcoded 5' primer, a J-beta primer mix was included in a second PCR lasting about 7 to 11 cycles. TCRdb redid the calling of the 5' RACE reads with MiXCR, one entry per CDR3 protein. This sample yields roughly 2 million distinct CDR3 sequences, of which around half are seen a single time; around 2.1% belongs to the top ten. Sequencing was performed on blood. Every receptor here comes from a woman in her 40s in good health.

The chain is built from TRBV27 and TRBJ2-1, with 7 positions matching TRBD1. With 6 bases clipped from V and 0 bases from J, the junction kept 11 bases outside the gene matches. The CDR3 length is 17 residues. Germline assignment: CDR1 MNHEY and CDR2 SMNVEV (reference sequence). CDR3 region: CASRRADRPSSYNEQFF. CDR3 bases: TGTGCCAGCAGGCGCGCGGACAGGCCTAGCTCCTACAATGAGCAGTTCTTC.

In nucleotides, the CDR3 is TGCAGTGCTAAAGACGGATCTATGTCTGGCTACACCTTC. It encodes CSAKDGSMSGYTF. The chain recombines TRBV20-1 with TRBJ1-2; no clear D gene. The germline gives CDR1 DFQATT, CDR2 SNEGSKA (reference sequence). The CDR3 sequence is 13 residues long. V gave up 4 bases and J gave up 7 bases, with 16 bases separating them.

The chain is built from TRBV4-3 and TRBJ2-5; no clear D gene. The last part of the DNA fits TRBJ2-4 better; the J call may be wrong. The CDR3 has 15 residues. Germline V gene lookup returns CDR1 LGHNA and CDR2 YSLEER. The chain's CDR3 is CASSQELVASNIQYF. The CDR3 coding sequence is TGCGCCAGCAGCCAAGAATTAGTGGCCTCCAACATTCAGTACTTC.

This clonotype was seen at least ten times. The chain links TRBV6-2 or TRBV6-3 to TRBJ2-5; TRBD1 is a possible D gene (6 bases). The germline gives CDR1 MNHEY, CDR2 SVGEGT. The CDR3 totals 14 residues. V was cut by 5 bases and J by 5 bases, with 15 bases left in between. CDR3 nucleotides: TGTGCCAGCAGTGACGGGGCAGGGGCGGAGACCCAGTACTTC. It is translated as CASSDGAGAETQYF.

Only one count was recorded for this clonotype. The chain links TRBV4-2 to TRBJ1-6; 7 positions agree with TRBD1. Germline V CDR1 and CDR2: LGHNA, YNFKEQ. The CDR3 sequence is 14 residues long. The V and J ends lost 6 bases and 9 bases, in that order; junction bases with no gene match: 8. The CDR3 DNA follows: TGTGCCAGCAGAACTACAGGGGCGGGTTCACCCCTCCACTTT. It translates to CASRTTGAGSPLHF.

This clonotype was seen more than once but under ten times. This chain joins TRBV7-2 and TRBJ2-7; possible D gene TRBD1, 5 bases. There are 13 residues in the CDR3. Germline CDR1 and CDR2: SGHTA and FQGNSA. V was trimmed by 5 bases and J by 4 bases, leaving 12 bases between them. DNA for the CDR3: TGTGCCAGCAGCCCAGCAGGGTTGTACGAGCAGTACTTC. Translated, it gives CASSPAGLYEQYF.

The chain recombines TRBV20-1 with TRBJ2-3; a possible D gene is TRBD1 (5 bases). Deletions cut 8 bases from V and 7 bases from J, with 13 bases between. The CDR3 totals 11 residues. From germline, CDR1 is DFQATT and CDR2 SNEGSKA (reference sequence). The CDR3 DNA is TGCAGTTCAGAAGGGGTAAATACGCAGTATTTT. Encoded protein: CSSEGVNTQYF.

V is TRBV10-3 and J is TRBJ1-2; D remains ambiguous. Germline CDR1 reads ENHRY; CDR2 reads SYGVKD. Trimming took off 3 bases at V and 3 bases at J, with 14 bases between the two ends. The CDR3 is made up of 15 amino acids. The DNA for the CDR3 is TGTGCCATCAGTGATCCCCAGAAACTACACTATGGCTACACCTTC. This translates into CAISDPQKLHYGYTF.

This clonotype was recorded a few times. For the CDR3, the DNA is TGTGCCAGCAGCTCCTTCACTGGCGGCTACACCTTC. Protein product: CASSSFTGGYTF. This chain connects TRBV7-2 to TRBJ1-2; D gene unclear. There are 12 residues in the CDR3. V shed 4 bases and J shed 8 bases, with 11 bases lying between them. The V gene's germline CDR1 is SGHTA and CDR2 FQGNSA.

The CDR3 sequence: CSAPRWDRGWETQYF. The CDR3 coding sequence is TGCAGTGCTCCACGATGGGACAGGGGATGGGAGACCCAGTACTTC. The rearrangement links TRBV20-1 to TRBJ2-7; TRBD1 matches at 10 bases. The J call may be mistaken, given a closer DNA end match to TRBJ2-5. From germline, CDR1 is DFQATT and CDR2 SNEGSKA (reference sequence). The CDR3 is 15 amino acids.

This clonotype was counted a few times. The chain employs TRBV10-3 and TRBJ2-4; D is ambiguous. The assigned J gene may be wrong: the sequence end matches TRBJ2-5 better. This CDR3 is 13 amino acids long. The germline V gene has CDR1 ENHRY and CDR2 SYGVKD. The CDR3 is CAIRAPLGETQYF. Here the CDR3 DNA reads TGTGCCATCAGGGCGCCCTTGGGGGAGACCCAGTACTTC.

The J gene is TRBJ1-1, the V gene TRBV6-2 or TRBV6-3; the D gene is possibly TRBD1 (6 bases). Trimming left V 5 bases short and J 11 bases short, with 18 bases between. From germline, CDR1 is MNHEY and CDR2 SVGEGT. This CDR3 has 13 amino acids. The CDR3 region has the DNA TGTGCCAGCAGTAGGGGGACGGCCTTCGGGGCTTTCTTT. Protein sequence: CASSRGTAFGAFF.

The chain has TRBV3-1 and TRBJ1-5; possibly TRBD1 for D (6 bases). The CDR3 contains 15 residues. Trimming took off 5 bases at V and 7 bases at J, with 18 bases between the two ends. CDR1 and CDR2 (germline): LGHDT, YNNKEL (reference sequence). The CDR3 DNA reads TGTGCCAGCAGCATAACAGGGAACCCGGGGCAGCCCCAGCATTTT. It encodes CASSITGNPGQPQHF.

The V gene is TRBV11-2, the J gene TRBJ2-3; TRBD2 might be the D (6 bases). CDR3 length: 16 residues. The V gene lost 3 bases and the J gene lost 1 base, with 14 bases spanning the gap. The germline V gene encodes CDR1 SGHAT and CDR2 FQNNGV. The DNA of the CDR3 is TGTGCCAGCAGCTTTAGCGCGGACTATCGCACAGATACGCAGTATTTT. It translates to CASSFSADYRTDTQYF.

This clonotype was observed a single time. The chain combines TRBV27 with TRBJ1-2; a possible D gene is TRBD1 (5 bases). Trimming left V 5 bases short and J 0 bases short, with 22 bases between. The CDR3 has 18 residues. CDR1 MNHEY and CDR2 SMNVEV come from the germline V gene (reference sequence). The DNA of the CDR3 is TGTGCCAGCAGTGTTAGCCGCAGGGAAACCAGAGCTAACTATGGCTACACCTTC. This gives the protein CASSVSRRETRANYGYTF.

The V gene is TRBV27, the J gene TRBJ2-7, with D possibly matching TRBD1 (9 bases). The CDR3 has 18 amino acids. V lost 3 bases and J lost 3, with 24 bases in between. Germline loops: CDR1 MNHEY, CDR2 SMNVEV (reference sequence). CDR3 sequence reads: CASSFILRGGTGLYEQYF. The CDR3 DNA reads TGTGCCAGCAGTTTCATATTGCGCGGGGGGACAGGGCTCTACGAGCAGTACTTC.

The rearrangement uses TRBV29-1 and TRBJ1-1, with unresolved D. V lost 6 bases to trimming and J lost 2 bases, with 13 bases between them. CDR1 SQVTM and CDR2 ANQGSEA come from the germline V gene. This CDR3 region has 13 residues. CDR3 nucleotides: TGCAGCGTGGGGTTGGGGTATAACACTGAAGCTTTCTTT. Translated: CSVGLGYNTEAFF.

This clonotype showed up just a few times. The J gene is TRBJ2-1, the V gene TRBV6-1; the D gene is possibly TRBD1 (6 bases). Germline CDR1 and CDR2: MNHNS and SASEGT. This CDR3 comprises 13 residues. Trimming left V 5 bases short and J 13 bases short, with 18 bases between. CDR3 in amino acids: CASSPTGPQGQFF. DNA for the CDR3: TGTGCCAGCAGTCCGACAGGACCTCAGGGCCAGTTCTTC.

V usage is TRBV20-1 and J usage is TRBJ2-3, with a possible D match to TRBD2 (5 bases). Germline loops: CDR1 DFQATT, CDR2 SNEGSKA (reference sequence). The CDR3 is 14 amino acids. Trimming cost V 0 bases and J 2 bases, with 9 bases left between them. The CDR3 sequence is CSARDPGYTDTQYF. Here the CDR3 DNA reads TGCAGTGCTAGAGATCCGGGGTACACAGATACGCAGTATTTT.

This chain joins TRBV3-1 and TRBJ1-5; TRBD1 agrees at 10 bases. The V segment lost 4 bases and the J segment 9 bases; nucleotides outside the gene matches: 9. Germline CDR1 is LGHDT and CDR2 is YNNKEL (reference sequence). The CDR3 spans 15 residues. CDR3 residues: CASSRGQGGLAPQHF. As DNA, the CDR3 is TGTGCCAGCAGCCGCGGACAGGGGGGATTAGCGCCCCAGCATTTT. The full variable domain, in which reference TRBV3-1 and TRBJ1-5 provide the parts outside the CDR3, is DTAVSQTPKYLVTQMGNDKSIKCEQNLGHDTMYWYKQDSKKFLKIMFSYNNKELIINETVPNRFSPKSPDKAHLNLHINSLELGDSAVYFCASSRGQGGLAPQHFGDGTRLSIL.

This clonotype was observed a few times. The genes are TRBV20-1 and TRBJ2-7; possibly TRBD1 for D (6 bases). V lost 2 bases and J 2 bases, leaving 19 bases between the germline ends. The germline V gene has CDR1 DFQATT and CDR2 SNEGSKA (reference sequence). The CDR3 is 16 amino acids. CDR3 sequence reads: CSARMTGRMSTYEQYF. The CDR3 DNA sequence: TGCAGTGCTAGAATGACAGGACGGATGAGTACCTACGAGCAGTACTTC.

A few counts support this clonotype. The CDR3 DNA follows: TGCAGTGCCCGGAGGACAGGGGGCACAGATACGCAGTATTTT. It is translated as CSARRTGGTDTQYF. The rearrangement links TRBV20-1 to TRBJ2-3; 9 nucleotides line up with TRBD1. Germline CDR1 is DFQATT and CDR2 is SNEGSKA (reference sequence). This CDR3 is built from 14 residues. The V and J ends lost 6 bases and 1 base, in that order; junction bases with no gene match: 5.

This sequence joins TRBV27 and TRBJ2-4; D perhaps matches TRBD2 (6 bases). CDR3 length: 16 residues. The V end lost 3 bases, the J end lost 5 bases, and 17 bases lay between the germline ends. Germline values: CDR1 MNHEY, CDR2 SMNVEV (reference sequence). Written as DNA, the CDR3 is TGTGCCAGCAGTTTTCTACTTTGGACTAATGAAAACATTCAGTACTTC. Translating gives CASSFLLWTNENIQYF.